This T cell receptor (beta chain) appears in the sequencing data of a study of immune evolution from preneoplasia to lung adenocarcinoma. Study conclusions and caveats: Compared with EGFR-mutant or double wild-type lesions, KRAS-mutant nodules were more clonal. Later-stage lesions seemingly showed higher T cell density and diversity than normal lung.

The repertoire was sequenced with immunoSEQ multiplex PCR; TCRdb's copy has only in-frame clones and lacks some. The repertoire holds around 15,000 clones, with 65% to 90% as singletons. Worth noting for this clone: The antigen is undetermined.

Per the germline V gene, CDR1 is SGDLS and CDR2 is YYNGEE. After removal of 4 bases from V and 5 bases from J, the junction contained 13 bases not matched to a gene. This CDR3 is built from 16 residues. Sequencing used FFPE invasive lung adenocarcinoma tissue. This TCR was recovered from a person aged 70 to 85 with invasive lung adenocarcinoma. The chain couples TRBV9 to TRBJ2-5; 8 nucleotides line up with TRBD1. CDR3 loop: CASSPRQGWELETQYF. In DNA form, the CDR3 reads TGTGCCAGCAGCCCCAGACAGGGGTGGGAATTGGAGACCCAGTACTTC.